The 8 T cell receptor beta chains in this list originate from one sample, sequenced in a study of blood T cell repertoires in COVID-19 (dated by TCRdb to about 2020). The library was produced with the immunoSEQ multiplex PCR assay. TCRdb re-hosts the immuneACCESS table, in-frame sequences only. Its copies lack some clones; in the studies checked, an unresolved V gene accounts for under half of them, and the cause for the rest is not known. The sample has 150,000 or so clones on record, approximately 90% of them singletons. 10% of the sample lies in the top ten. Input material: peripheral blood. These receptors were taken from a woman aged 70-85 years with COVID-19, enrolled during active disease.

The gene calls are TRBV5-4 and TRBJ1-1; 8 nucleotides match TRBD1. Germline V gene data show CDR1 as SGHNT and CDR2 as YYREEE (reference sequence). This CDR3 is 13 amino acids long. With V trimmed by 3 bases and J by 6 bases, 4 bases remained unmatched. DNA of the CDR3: TGTGCCAGCAGCTACACAGGGGGATCTGAAGCTTTCTTT. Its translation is CASSYTGGSEAFF.

The CDR3 sequence: CASSLIEGVDTQYF. For the CDR3, the DNA is TGTGCCAGCAGCCTGATAGAGGGGGTAGATACGCAGTATTTT. The chain recombines TRBV7-3 with TRBJ2-3, with D possibly matching TRBD1 (6 bases). The V and J ends lost 5 bases and 5 bases respectively, with 14 bases between them. This CDR3 region has 14 residues. The V gene's germline CDR1 is SGHTA and CDR2 FQGTGA.

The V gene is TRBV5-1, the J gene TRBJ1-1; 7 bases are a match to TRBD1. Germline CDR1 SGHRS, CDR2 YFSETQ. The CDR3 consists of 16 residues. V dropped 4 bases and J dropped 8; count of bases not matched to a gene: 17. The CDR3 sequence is CASSPFLEGASLEAFF. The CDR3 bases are TGCGCCAGCAGCCCCTTTTTAGAGGGGGCATCCCTGGAAGCTTTCTTT. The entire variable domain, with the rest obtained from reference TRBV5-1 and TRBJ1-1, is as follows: KAGVTQTPRYLIKTRGQQVTLSCSPISGHRSVSWYQQTPGQGLQFLFEYFSETQRNKGNFPGRFSGRQFSNSRSEMNVSTLELGDSALYLCASSPFLEGASLEAFFGQGTRLTVV.

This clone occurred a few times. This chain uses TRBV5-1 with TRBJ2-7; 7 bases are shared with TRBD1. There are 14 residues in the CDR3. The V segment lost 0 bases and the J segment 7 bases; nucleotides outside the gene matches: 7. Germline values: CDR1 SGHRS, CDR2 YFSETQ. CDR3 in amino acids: CASSLVPSTGEQYF. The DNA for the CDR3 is TGCGCCAGCAGCTTGGTTCCGTCGACAGGGGAGCAGTACTTC.

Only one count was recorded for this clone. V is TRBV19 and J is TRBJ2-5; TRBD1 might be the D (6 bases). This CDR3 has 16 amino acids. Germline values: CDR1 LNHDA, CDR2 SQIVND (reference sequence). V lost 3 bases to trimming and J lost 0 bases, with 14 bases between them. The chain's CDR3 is CASSITGTLDQETQYF. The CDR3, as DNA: TGTGCCAGTAGTATTACGGGGACACTCGACCAAGAGACCCAGTACTTC.

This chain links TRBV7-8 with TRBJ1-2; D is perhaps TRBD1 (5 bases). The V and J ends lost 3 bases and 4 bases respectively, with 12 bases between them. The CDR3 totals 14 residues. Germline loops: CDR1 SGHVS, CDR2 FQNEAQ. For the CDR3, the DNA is TGTGCCAGCAGCTTTGGGGCAGCCGGCTATGGCTACACCTTC. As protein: CASSFGAAGYGYTF.

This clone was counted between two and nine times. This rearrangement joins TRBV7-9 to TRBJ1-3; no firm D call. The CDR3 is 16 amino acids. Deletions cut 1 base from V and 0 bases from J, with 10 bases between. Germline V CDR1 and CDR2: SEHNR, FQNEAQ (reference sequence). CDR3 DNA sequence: TGTGCCAGCAGCTTAGATGGCCTCAGCTCTGGAAACACCATATATTTT. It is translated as CASSLDGLSSGNTIYF.

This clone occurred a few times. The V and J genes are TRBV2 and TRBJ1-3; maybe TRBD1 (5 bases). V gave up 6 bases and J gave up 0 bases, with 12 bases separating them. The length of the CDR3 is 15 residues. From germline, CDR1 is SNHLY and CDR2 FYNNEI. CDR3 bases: TGTGCCAGCAGAAGAACAGGAGACTCTGGAAACACCATATATTTT. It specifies CASRRTGDSGNTIYF. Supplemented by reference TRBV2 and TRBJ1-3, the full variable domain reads EPEVTQTPSHQVTQMGQEVILRCVPISNHLYFYWYRQILGQKVEFLVSFYNNEISEKSEIFDDQFSVERPDGSNFTLKIRSTKLEDSAMYFCASRRTGDSGNTIYFGEGSWLTVV.